Listed here are 17 T cell receptor beta chains from one sample, sequenced in a study of blood T cell repertoires in COVID-19. Clones were read by immunoSEQ multiplex PCR, and TCRdb kept only the in-frame ones, dropping some. The sample yields 450,000 or so clones, roughly 87% seen once. Sequences were obtained from PBMCs or T cells enriched from blood (not recorded which). All receptors come from a man aged 18-30 years who had recovered from COVID-19.

The sample holds a few counts of this clone. The rearrangement uses TRBV3-1 (or the pseudogene TRBV3-2) and TRBJ1-6, with D possibly TRBD1 on 6 matching bases. This CDR3 is 16 amino acids long. The V gene's germline CDR1 is LGHDT and CDR2 YNNKEL (reference sequence). V gave up 1 base and J gave up 6 bases, with 13 bases separating them. For the CDR3, the DNA is TGTGCCAGCAGCCAAGCAACAGGGTCGAGTAATTCACCCCTCCACTTT. It codes for CASSQATGSSNSPLHF.

The gene calls are TRBV27 and TRBJ1-5; 11 bases map to TRBD1. With V trimmed by 6 bases and J by 6 bases, 4 bases remained unmatched. Germline V CDR1 and CDR2: MNHEY, SMNVEV (reference sequence). This CDR3 is 14 amino acids long. The DNA for the CDR3 is TGTGCCAGCAGACCCGGGACAGGGGGTCAGCCCCAGCATTTT. Protein product: CASRPGTGGQPQHF.

The CDR3 is CASGWGIAGAPSFEQFF. The CDR3 DNA reads as TGTGCTAGTGGTTGGGGGATAGCGGGGGCCCCCAGTTTCGAGCAGTTCTTC. The J gene is TRBJ2-1, the V gene TRBV12-5; 9 positions agree with TRBD2. The CDR3 sequence is 17 residues long. Germline V gene sequence: CDR1 LGHNT, CDR2 FRNRAP. Unmatched junction bases numbered 17, after V lost 4 bases and J lost 10 bases.

The rearrangement uses TRBV5-1 and TRBJ2-5; 9 bases are a match to TRBD2. The CDR3 has 15 residues. Losses at the gene ends were 0 bases for V and 3 bases for J; bases not matched to a gene: 3. The germline gives CDR1 SGHRS, CDR2 YFSETQ. CDR3 DNA sequence: TGCGCCAGCAGCTTGGGGTCTAGCGGGGAAGAGACCCAGTACTTC. Amino acids: CASSLGSSGEETQYF. The full variable domain, with the rest looked up from reference TRBV5-1 and TRBJ2-5, is KAGVTQTPRYLIKTRGQQVTLSCSPISGHRSVSWYQQTPGQGLQFLFEYFSETQRNKGNFPGRFSGRQFSNSRSEMNVSTLELGDSALYLCASSLGSSGEETQYFGPGTRLLVL.

The V call is TRBV5-1, the J call TRBJ2-1, with 8 bases fitting TRBD1. V was clipped by 4 bases and J by 4 bases; unmatched bases: 10. CDR1 SGHRS and CDR2 YFSETQ come from the germline V gene. The CDR3 covers 16 residues. The chain's CDR3 is CASSPNSRDRYNEQFF. CDR3 bases: TGCGCCAGCAGCCCCAATTCCCGGGACAGGTACAATGAGCAGTTCTTC.

The rearrangement joins TRBV14 to TRBJ1-1; 8 bases match TRBD1. The CDR3 length is 15 residues. Germline values: CDR1 SGHDN, CDR2 FVKESK. The trim removed 3 bases at V and 4 bases at J, leaving 7 bases unmatched. The CDR3 nucleotides are TGTGCCAGCAGCCACTTAGGACAGGGACTCACTGAAGCTTTCTTT. As protein: CASSHLGQGLTEAFF.

In the case of this clone: This sample includes further DNA sequences coding for the same CDR3. The chain is built from TRBV3-1 (or the pseudogene TRBV3-2) and TRBJ2-3; the D is unclear. Germline CDR1 LGHDT, CDR2 YNNKEL (reference sequence). This CDR3 has 14 amino acids. Trimming took 1 base from V and 1 from J, leaving 6 bases between them. The chain's CDR3 is CASSQGRGTDTQYF. For the CDR3, the DNA is TGTGCCAGCAGCCAAGGCCGCGGCACAGATACGCAGTATTTT.

The V gene is TRBV15, the J gene TRBJ1-3; 8 positions agree with TRBD1. Germline lookup yields CDR1 LNHNV and CDR2 YYDKDF (reference sequence). This CDR3 contains 17 residues. The V gene end was trimmed by 4 bases and the J gene end by 0 bases; junction bases not matched to a gene: 8. CDR3 loop: CATSKDRGPFSGNTIYF. CDR3 nucleotide sequence: TGTGCCACCAGCAAAGACAGGGGACCCTTCTCTGGAAACACCATATATTTT.

The chain links TRBV4-1 to TRBJ1-3; D is unresolved. Trimming left V 4 bases short and J 0 bases short, with 7 bases between. CDR3 length: 14 residues. The germline gives CDR1 MGHRA, CDR2 YSYEKL. Written as DNA, the CDR3 is TGCGCCAGCAGCCTCCCTCGCTCTGGAAACACCATATATTTT. It codes for CASSLPRSGNTIYF.

V and J are TRBV27 and TRBJ2-7; 7 bases are a match to TRBD1. Per germline, CDR1 MNHEY and CDR2 SMNVEV (reference sequence). The J segment lost 2 bases and the V segment lost 6 bases, leaving 7 bases of the junction unmatched. This CDR3 region has 14 residues. The CDR3 bases are TGTGCCAGCAGACCGACAGGGTACACCTACGAGCAGTACTTC. Amino acid sequence: CASRPTGYTYEQYF.

This clone was seen only once. This CDR3 is CASSLAGKNGYTF. DNA for the CDR3: TGTGCCAGCAGCTTAGCAGGGAAGAATGGCTACACCTTC. The V gene is TRBV13, the J gene TRBJ1-2; D might be TRBD1 (5 bases). The CDR3 covers 13 residues. V gave up 1 base and J gave up 6 bases, with 9 bases separating them. Germline-derived CDR1 and CDR2 are PRHDT and FYEKMQ (reference sequence). Complete variable domain (other parts from reference TRBV13 and TRBJ1-2): AAGVIQSPRHLIKEKRETATLKCYPIPRHDTVYWYQQGPGQDPQFLISFYEKMQSDKGSIPDRFSAQQFSDYHSELNMSSLELGDSALYFCASSLAGKNGYTFGSGTRLTVV.

Regarding this clone: Different DNA sequences within this sample yield the same CDR3. The chain couples TRBV4-1 to TRBJ1-4, with 9 bases that match TRBD1. This CDR3 contains 16 residues. V dropped 2 bases and J dropped 4; count of bases not matched to a gene: 5. The V gene's germline CDR1 is MGHRA and CDR2 YSYEKL. The CDR3 sequence is CASSQNPGQGNEKLFF. The DNA for the CDR3 is TGCGCCAGCAGCCAAAACCCGGGACAGGGTAATGAAAAACTGTTTTTT.

The V and J genes are TRBV29-1 and TRBJ1-1, with unresolved D. Trimming shortened V by 8 bases and J by 1 base, and 11 bases separated the two germline ends. The length of the CDR3 is 12 residues. Looked up from germline, CDR1 is SQVTM and CDR2 is ANQGSEA. CDR3 amino acids: CSTRAANTEAFF. The CDR3 DNA reads TGCAGCACAAGAGCGGCGAACACTGAAGCTTTCTTT.

The chain is built from TRBV5-1 and TRBJ2-5; 9 bases are shared with TRBD1. The germline gives CDR1 SGHRS, CDR2 YFSETQ. Trimming took 3 bases from V and 4 from J; bases not matched to a gene: 1. The CDR3 contains 13 residues. The CDR3 DNA reads TGCGCCAGCAGCTCACAGGGGGCAGAGACCCAGTACTTC. This sequence encodes CASSSQGAETQYF.

The chain employs TRBV14 and TRBJ2-7; 12 bases line up with TRBD2. Unmatched junction bases numbered 5, after V lost 3 bases and J lost 2 bases. CDR3 size: 16 residues. Germline V lookup: CDR1 SGHDN, CDR2 FVKESK. CDR3 amino acids: CASSHRLAGVTYEQYF. The CDR3 DNA is TGTGCCAGCAGCCACCGACTAGCGGGAGTTACCTACGAGCAGTACTTC.

V usage is TRBV5-1 and J usage is TRBJ1-6, with 8 bases aligning to TRBD1. The CDR3 sequence is 13 residues long. In germline, CDR1 is SGHRS, CDR2 YFSETQ. V lost 6 bases to trimming and J lost 8 bases; unmatched junction nucleotides: 4. The CDR3 sequence is CASKDRDYSPLHF. The CDR3 region has the DNA TGCGCCAGCAAGGACAGGGATTATTCACCCCTCCACTTT.

The chain couples TRBV6-5 to TRBJ2-7, with 8 bases that match TRBD1. V was pared by 10 bases and J by 2 bases, with 10 bases of the junction left unmatched. This CDR3 is built from 14 residues. The germline V gene has CDR1 MNHEY and CDR2 SVGAGI. Here the CDR3 DNA reads TGTGCCACCCTGGCGACAGGGGCCCCCTACGAGCAGTACTTC. It yields the protein CATLATGAPYEQYF.